This T cell receptor (beta chain) came from a study of response to subunit inactivated influenza vaccine. This clonotype was recorded a few times. The CDR3 contains 15 residues. Trimming removed 1 base at V and 7 bases at J, with 16 bases between. Per germline, CDR1 LGHNA and CDR2 YSLEER. TCRdb recomputed calls from the RT-PCR reads with MiXCR, one row per CDR3 protein. The data hold about 540,000 distinct CDR3 sequences, with under 30% observed a single time. These records were also assigned to another study, of T cells expressing NK-cell markers. This second report adds: UMI-tagged 5'RACE template switching yielded the TCR beta cDNA. Each TCR beta repertoire originated in sorted T cells that were CD3+CD56+NKG2C+, CD3+CD56+NKG2C- or CD3+CD56-NKG2C+. The study sequenced eight donors, seven HCMV-seropositive and one seronegative.

The chain couples TRBV4-3 to TRBJ2-5, with TRBD1 as a possible D gene (5 bases). This receptor was obtained from a man aged 45-65 years who received an inactivated influenza vaccine. The material sequenced was CD4+ T cells sorted from PBMCs, taken about 13 days after vaccination. The CDR3 nucleotides read TGCGCCAGCAGCCAAGTTACAGGTCGCCGCGGGACCCAGTACTTC. It specifies CASSQVTGRRGTQYF.